This T cell receptor beta chain was recovered during a study of blood T cell repertoires in COVID-19. Background on the study: The samples span acute and convalescent COVID-19 from the United States, Italy and Spain.

Assay: immunoSEQ multiplex PCR; the TCRdb copy retains only in-frame clones and omits some. The table includes more than 300,000 clones, 88% detected once. This CDR3 region has 14 residues. Deletions cut 0 bases from V and 0 bases from J, with 5 bases between. In germline, CDR1 is SGDLS, CDR2 YYNGEE. Sequencing was done on a sample of PBMCs or T cells enriched from blood (not recorded which). The clonotype was recovered from a woman between 18 and 29 years old who had recovered from COVID-19. The V gene is TRBV9, the J gene TRBJ2-3; no reliable D call. The CDR3 nucleotides read TGTGCCAGCAGCGTAGGCACTAGCACAGATACGCAGTATTTT. Its translation is CASSVGTSTDTQYF.